The 8 T cell receptor beta chains in this list originate from one sample, sequenced in a study of cytomegalovirus exposure and HLA in healthy donors. PCR primers comprised 60 Vbeta and 13 Jbeta primers. Assay used: immunoSEQ multiplex PCR; TCRdb lists only in-frame clones, some missing. Counted here are 170,000 or so clones, roughly four fifths occurring once; the ten biggest clones make up around 3%. Source material: PBMCs. Receptors originate from a male donor in good health and CMV-seronegative.

This clone turned up a few times. The chain combines TRBV30 with TRBJ2-3; D unresolved. The length of the CDR3 is 13 residues. The V gene's germline CDR1 is GTSNPN and CDR2 SVGIG (reference sequence). V gave up 2 bases and J gave up 0 bases, with 6 bases separating them. The CDR3 DNA reads as TGTGCCTGGAGTCACTCTAGCACAGATACGCAGTATTTT. It yields the protein CAWSHSSTDTQYF. Full variable domain (missing parts from reference TRBV30 and TRBJ2-3): SQTIHQWPATLVQPVGSPLSLECTVEGTSNPNLYWYRQAAGRGLQLLFYSVGIGQISSEVPQNLSASRPQDRQFILSSKKLLLSDSGFYLCAWSHSSTDTQYFGPGTRLTVL.

This sequence joins TRBV11-2 and TRBJ2-3; 8 positions agree with TRBD1. The germline V gene has CDR1 SGHAT and CDR2 FQNNGV. Losses at the gene ends were 3 bases for V and 0 bases for J; bases not matched to a gene: 2. The CDR3 consists of 15 residues. CDR3 loop: CASSFGQGSTDTQYF. CDR3 nucleotide sequence: TGTGCCAGCAGCTTCGGACAGGGAAGCACAGATACGCAGTATTTT.

The rearrangement joins TRBV27 to TRBJ2-2; 12 bases fit TRBD2. The V gene end was trimmed by 5 bases and the J gene end by 9 bases; junction bases not matched to a gene: 7. The CDR3 length is 15 residues. Germline V CDR1 and CDR2: MNHEY, SMNVEV (reference sequence). CDR3 sequence reads: CASSPPGLAGRELFF. The CDR3 DNA is TGTGCCAGCAGTCCCCCCGGACTAGCGGGAAGGGAGCTGTTTTTT.

This rearrangement joins TRBV19 to TRBJ2-2; possibly TRBD1 for D (6 bases). The germline V gene has CDR1 LNHDA and CDR2 SQIVND (reference sequence). V was pared by 3 bases and J by 6 bases, with 8 bases between. The CDR3 totals 13 residues. This CDR3 reads CASSINRAGELFF. In DNA form, the CDR3 reads TGTGCCAGTAGTATCAACAGGGCCGGGGAGCTGTTTTTT.

A single count supports this clone. The genes are TRBV25-1 and TRBJ2-1, with TRBD2 matching 8 bases. Germline V gene data show CDR1 as MGHDK and CDR2 as SYGVNS. The J segment lost 4 bases and the V segment lost 1 base, leaving 9 bases of the junction unmatched. This CDR3 region has 17 residues. DNA for the CDR3: TGTGCCAGCAGTGAATTTCCTCGGGGGGGCACTTACAATGAGCAGTTCTTC. Translation: CASSEFPRGGTYNEQFF.

This chain uses TRBV30 with TRBJ1-3; D unresolved. Between the trimmed V and J ends, which lost 0 bases and 3 bases, there was a span of 15 bases. CDR1 GTSNPN and CDR2 SVGIG come from the germline V gene (reference sequence). CDR3 length: 16 amino acids. Written as DNA, the CDR3 is TGTGCCTGGAGTGTACCCGGGGTGAGGCGTGGAAACACCATATATTTT. Translation: CAWSVPGVRRGNTIYF.

A word on this clone: At one boundary the junction diverges from the germline segment, which might be a read error. The CDR3: CASSEESTDAQYF. The CDR3 bases are TGTGCCAGCAGTGAAGAGAGCACAGATGCGCAGTATTTT. V and J are TRBV25-1 and TRBJ2-3; no clear D. The CDR3 consists of 13 residues. CDR1 and CDR2 from the germline V gene are MGHDK and SYGVNS. The full variable domain, in which reference TRBV25-1 and TRBJ2-3 provide the parts outside the CDR3, is EADIYQTPRYLVIGTGKKITLECSQTMGHDKMYWYQQDPGMELHLIHYSYGVNSTEKGDLSSESTVSRIRTEHFPLTLESARPSHTSQYLCASSEESTDAQYFGPGTRLTVL.

The chain is built from TRBV11-3 and TRBJ2-1, with D possibly matching TRBD1 (5 bases). Germline CDR1 is SGHNT and CDR2 is YENEEA. The CDR3 contains 15 residues. Trimming took off 4 bases at V and 4 bases at J, with 14 bases between the two ends. The CDR3 protein is CASSSWGGQYNEQFF. The CDR3 coding sequence is TGTGCCAGCAGCTCCTGGGGCGGACAATACAATGAGCAGTTCTTC.